This T cell receptor beta chain was documented in a study of cytomegalovirus exposure and HLA in healthy donors. PCR employed 60 Vbeta and 13 Jbeta primers. The repertoire was sequenced with immunoSEQ multiplex PCR; TCRdb's copy has only in-frame clones and lacks some. The table records 150,000 to 160,000 clones, approximately 80% of them present only once. The CDR3 is made up of 15 amino acids. Trimming at V came to 6 bases and at J to 5 bases, leaving 4 bases not matched to a gene. CDR1 and CDR2 (germline): KGHSH, LQKENI. This receptor was taken from a man under 40 in good health and CMV-seropositive. The chain combines TRBV18 with TRBJ2-2; 12 bases fit TRBD1. The sequenced sample consisted of PBMCs. CDR3 bases: TGTGCCAGCTCCCAGGGACAGGGGGCAACCGGGGAGCTGTTTTTT. Translating it yields CASSQGQGATGELFF.